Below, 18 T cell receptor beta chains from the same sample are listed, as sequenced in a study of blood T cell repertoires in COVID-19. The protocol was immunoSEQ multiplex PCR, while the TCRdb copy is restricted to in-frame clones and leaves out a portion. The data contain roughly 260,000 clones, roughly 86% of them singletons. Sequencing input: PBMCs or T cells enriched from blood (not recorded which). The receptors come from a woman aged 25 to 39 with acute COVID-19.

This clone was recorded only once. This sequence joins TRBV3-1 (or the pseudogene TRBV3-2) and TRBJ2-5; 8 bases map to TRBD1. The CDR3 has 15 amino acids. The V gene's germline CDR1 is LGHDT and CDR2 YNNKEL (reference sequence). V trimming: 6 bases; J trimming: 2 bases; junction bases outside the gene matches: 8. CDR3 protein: CASSPYWTGQETQYF. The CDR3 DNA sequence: TGTGCCAGCAGTCCGTATTGGACAGGGCAAGAGACCCAGTACTTC.

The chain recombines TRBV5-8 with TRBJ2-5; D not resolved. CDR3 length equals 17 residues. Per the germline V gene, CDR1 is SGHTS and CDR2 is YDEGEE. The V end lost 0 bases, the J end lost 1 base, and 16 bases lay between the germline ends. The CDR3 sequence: CASSLALRFESQETQYF. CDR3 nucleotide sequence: TGTGCCAGCAGCTTGGCCTTGAGGTTTGAAAGCCAAGAGACCCAGTACTTC.

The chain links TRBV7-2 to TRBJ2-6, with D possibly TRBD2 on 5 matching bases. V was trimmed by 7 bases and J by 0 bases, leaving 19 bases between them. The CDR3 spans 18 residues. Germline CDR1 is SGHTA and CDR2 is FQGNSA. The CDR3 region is CASTPRGGSISGANVLTF. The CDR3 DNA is TGTGCCAGCACCCCGAGAGGAGGTAGTATCTCTGGGGCCAACGTCCTGACTTTC.

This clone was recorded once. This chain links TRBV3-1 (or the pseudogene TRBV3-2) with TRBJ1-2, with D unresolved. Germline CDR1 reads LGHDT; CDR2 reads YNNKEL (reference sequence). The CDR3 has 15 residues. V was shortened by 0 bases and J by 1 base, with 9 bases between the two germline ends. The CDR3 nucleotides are TGTGCCAGCAGCCAAGACTTATCAGTTAACTATGGCTACACCTTC. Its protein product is CASSQDLSVNYGYTF.

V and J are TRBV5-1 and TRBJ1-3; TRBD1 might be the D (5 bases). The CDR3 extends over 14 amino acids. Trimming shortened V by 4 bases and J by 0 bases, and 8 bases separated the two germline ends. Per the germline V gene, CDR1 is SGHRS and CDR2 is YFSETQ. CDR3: CASSPTVSGNTIYF. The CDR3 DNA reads TGCGCCAGCAGCCCGACAGTCTCTGGAAACACCATATATTTT.

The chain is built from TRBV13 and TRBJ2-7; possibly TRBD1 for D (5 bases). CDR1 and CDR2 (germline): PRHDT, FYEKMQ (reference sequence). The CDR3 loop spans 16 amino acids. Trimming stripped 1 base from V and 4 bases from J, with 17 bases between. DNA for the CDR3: TGTGCCAGCAGCTTAGTGCTGGCAGGGAAGTCGTACGAGCAGTACTTC. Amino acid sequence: CASSLVLAGKSYEQYF.

DNA for the CDR3: TGTGCCTGGGGAACAGGGATCTATCAGCCCCAGCATTTT. This sequence encodes CAWGTGIYQPQHF. The chain combines TRBV30 with TRBJ1-5; D perhaps matches TRBD1 (6 bases). Trimming removed 5 bases at V and 5 bases at J, with 13 bases between. The germline CDR1 and CDR2 sequences are GTSNPN and SVGIG (reference sequence). The CDR3 runs 13 residues.

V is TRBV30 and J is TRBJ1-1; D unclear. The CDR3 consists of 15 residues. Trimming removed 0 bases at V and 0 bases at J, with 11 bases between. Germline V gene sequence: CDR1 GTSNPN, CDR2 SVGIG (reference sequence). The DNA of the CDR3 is TGTGCCTGGAGTGTACTCGGGAAGTTGAACACTGAAGCTTTCTTT. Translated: CAWSVLGKLNTEAFF.

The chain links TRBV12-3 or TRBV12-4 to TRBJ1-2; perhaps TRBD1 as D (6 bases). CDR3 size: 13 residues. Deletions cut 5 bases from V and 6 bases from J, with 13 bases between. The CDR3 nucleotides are TGTGCCAGCAGTCATAACAGGGACCATGGCTACACCTTC. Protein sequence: CASSHNRDHGYTF.

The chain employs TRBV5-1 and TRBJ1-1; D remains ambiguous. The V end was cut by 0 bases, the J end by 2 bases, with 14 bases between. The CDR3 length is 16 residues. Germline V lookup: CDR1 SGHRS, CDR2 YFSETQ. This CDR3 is CASSLEGRAVNTEAFF. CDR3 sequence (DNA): TGCGCCAGCAGCTTGGAAGGGAGGGCGGTCAACACTGAAGCTTTCTTT.

CDR3 sequence (DNA): TGTGCCAGCAGTGACCAACAGGGTTCGAGCTCCTATAATTCACCCCTCCACTTT. It yields the protein CASSDQQGSSSYNSPLHF. The chain recombines TRBV6-1 with TRBJ1-6, with D possibly matching TRBD1 (6 bases). The CDR3 has 18 amino acids. Germline CDR1 is MNHNS and CDR2 is SASEGT. Trimming took 3 bases from V and 0 from J, leaving 15 bases between them.

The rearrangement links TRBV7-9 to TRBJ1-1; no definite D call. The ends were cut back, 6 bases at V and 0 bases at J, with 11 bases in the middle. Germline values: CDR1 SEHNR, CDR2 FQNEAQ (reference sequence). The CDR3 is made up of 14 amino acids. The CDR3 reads CASRFPDMNTEAFF. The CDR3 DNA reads TGTGCCAGCAGATTCCCAGACATGAACACTGAAGCTTTCTTT. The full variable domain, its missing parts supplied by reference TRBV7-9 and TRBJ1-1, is DTGVSQNPRHKITKRGQNVTFRCDPISEHNRLYWYRQTLGQGPEFLTYFQNEAQLEKSRLLSDRFSAERPKGSFSTLEIQRTEQGDSAMYLCASRFPDMNTEAFFGQGTRLTVV.

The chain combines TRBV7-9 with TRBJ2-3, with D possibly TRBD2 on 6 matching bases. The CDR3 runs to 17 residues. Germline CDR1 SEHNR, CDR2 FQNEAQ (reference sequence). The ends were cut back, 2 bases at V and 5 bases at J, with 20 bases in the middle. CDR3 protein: CASSLRLSGRSEDTQYF. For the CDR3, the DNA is TGTGCCAGCAGCTTAAGACTGTCAGGGAGGAGTGAAGATACGCAGTATTTT.

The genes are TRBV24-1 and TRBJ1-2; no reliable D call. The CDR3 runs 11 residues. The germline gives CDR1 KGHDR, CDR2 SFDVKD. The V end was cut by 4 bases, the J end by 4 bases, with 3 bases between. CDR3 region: CATSDGYGYTF. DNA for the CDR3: TGTGCCACCAGTGACGGCTATGGCTACACCTTC.

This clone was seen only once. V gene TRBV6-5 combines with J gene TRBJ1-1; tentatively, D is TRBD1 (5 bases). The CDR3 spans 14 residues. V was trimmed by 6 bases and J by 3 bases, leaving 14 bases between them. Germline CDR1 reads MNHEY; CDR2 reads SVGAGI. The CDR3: CASSSGQAYTEAFF. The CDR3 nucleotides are TGTGCCAGCAGCTCCGGACAAGCCTACACTGAAGCTTTCTTT.

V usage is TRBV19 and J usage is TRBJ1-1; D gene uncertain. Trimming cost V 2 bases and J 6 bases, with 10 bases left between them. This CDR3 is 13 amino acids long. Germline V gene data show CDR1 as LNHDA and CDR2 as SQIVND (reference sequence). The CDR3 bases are TGTGCCAGTAGTATATCTTCGGTCTCTGAAGCTTTCTTT. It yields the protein CASSISSVSEAFF.

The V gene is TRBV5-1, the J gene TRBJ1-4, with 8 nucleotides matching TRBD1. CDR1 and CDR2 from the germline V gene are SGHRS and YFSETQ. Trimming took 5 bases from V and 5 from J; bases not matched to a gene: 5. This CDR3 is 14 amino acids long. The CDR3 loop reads CASRSTGGNEKLFF. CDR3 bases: TGCGCCAGCAGAAGTACAGGGGGAAATGAAAAACTGTTTTTT. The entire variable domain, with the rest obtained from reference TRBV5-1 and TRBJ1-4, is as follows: KAGVTQTPRYLIKTRGQQVTLSCSPISGHRSVSWYQQTPGQGLQFLFEYFSETQRNKGNFPGRFSGRQFSNSRSEMNVSTLELGDSALYLCASRSTGGNEKLFFGSGTQLSVL.

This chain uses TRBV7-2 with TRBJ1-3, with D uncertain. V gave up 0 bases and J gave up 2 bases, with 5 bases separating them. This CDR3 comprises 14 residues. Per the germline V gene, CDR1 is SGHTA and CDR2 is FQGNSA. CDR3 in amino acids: CASSLAGTGNTIYF. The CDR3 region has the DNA TGTGCCAGCAGCTTAGCTGGCACTGGAAACACCATATATTTT.